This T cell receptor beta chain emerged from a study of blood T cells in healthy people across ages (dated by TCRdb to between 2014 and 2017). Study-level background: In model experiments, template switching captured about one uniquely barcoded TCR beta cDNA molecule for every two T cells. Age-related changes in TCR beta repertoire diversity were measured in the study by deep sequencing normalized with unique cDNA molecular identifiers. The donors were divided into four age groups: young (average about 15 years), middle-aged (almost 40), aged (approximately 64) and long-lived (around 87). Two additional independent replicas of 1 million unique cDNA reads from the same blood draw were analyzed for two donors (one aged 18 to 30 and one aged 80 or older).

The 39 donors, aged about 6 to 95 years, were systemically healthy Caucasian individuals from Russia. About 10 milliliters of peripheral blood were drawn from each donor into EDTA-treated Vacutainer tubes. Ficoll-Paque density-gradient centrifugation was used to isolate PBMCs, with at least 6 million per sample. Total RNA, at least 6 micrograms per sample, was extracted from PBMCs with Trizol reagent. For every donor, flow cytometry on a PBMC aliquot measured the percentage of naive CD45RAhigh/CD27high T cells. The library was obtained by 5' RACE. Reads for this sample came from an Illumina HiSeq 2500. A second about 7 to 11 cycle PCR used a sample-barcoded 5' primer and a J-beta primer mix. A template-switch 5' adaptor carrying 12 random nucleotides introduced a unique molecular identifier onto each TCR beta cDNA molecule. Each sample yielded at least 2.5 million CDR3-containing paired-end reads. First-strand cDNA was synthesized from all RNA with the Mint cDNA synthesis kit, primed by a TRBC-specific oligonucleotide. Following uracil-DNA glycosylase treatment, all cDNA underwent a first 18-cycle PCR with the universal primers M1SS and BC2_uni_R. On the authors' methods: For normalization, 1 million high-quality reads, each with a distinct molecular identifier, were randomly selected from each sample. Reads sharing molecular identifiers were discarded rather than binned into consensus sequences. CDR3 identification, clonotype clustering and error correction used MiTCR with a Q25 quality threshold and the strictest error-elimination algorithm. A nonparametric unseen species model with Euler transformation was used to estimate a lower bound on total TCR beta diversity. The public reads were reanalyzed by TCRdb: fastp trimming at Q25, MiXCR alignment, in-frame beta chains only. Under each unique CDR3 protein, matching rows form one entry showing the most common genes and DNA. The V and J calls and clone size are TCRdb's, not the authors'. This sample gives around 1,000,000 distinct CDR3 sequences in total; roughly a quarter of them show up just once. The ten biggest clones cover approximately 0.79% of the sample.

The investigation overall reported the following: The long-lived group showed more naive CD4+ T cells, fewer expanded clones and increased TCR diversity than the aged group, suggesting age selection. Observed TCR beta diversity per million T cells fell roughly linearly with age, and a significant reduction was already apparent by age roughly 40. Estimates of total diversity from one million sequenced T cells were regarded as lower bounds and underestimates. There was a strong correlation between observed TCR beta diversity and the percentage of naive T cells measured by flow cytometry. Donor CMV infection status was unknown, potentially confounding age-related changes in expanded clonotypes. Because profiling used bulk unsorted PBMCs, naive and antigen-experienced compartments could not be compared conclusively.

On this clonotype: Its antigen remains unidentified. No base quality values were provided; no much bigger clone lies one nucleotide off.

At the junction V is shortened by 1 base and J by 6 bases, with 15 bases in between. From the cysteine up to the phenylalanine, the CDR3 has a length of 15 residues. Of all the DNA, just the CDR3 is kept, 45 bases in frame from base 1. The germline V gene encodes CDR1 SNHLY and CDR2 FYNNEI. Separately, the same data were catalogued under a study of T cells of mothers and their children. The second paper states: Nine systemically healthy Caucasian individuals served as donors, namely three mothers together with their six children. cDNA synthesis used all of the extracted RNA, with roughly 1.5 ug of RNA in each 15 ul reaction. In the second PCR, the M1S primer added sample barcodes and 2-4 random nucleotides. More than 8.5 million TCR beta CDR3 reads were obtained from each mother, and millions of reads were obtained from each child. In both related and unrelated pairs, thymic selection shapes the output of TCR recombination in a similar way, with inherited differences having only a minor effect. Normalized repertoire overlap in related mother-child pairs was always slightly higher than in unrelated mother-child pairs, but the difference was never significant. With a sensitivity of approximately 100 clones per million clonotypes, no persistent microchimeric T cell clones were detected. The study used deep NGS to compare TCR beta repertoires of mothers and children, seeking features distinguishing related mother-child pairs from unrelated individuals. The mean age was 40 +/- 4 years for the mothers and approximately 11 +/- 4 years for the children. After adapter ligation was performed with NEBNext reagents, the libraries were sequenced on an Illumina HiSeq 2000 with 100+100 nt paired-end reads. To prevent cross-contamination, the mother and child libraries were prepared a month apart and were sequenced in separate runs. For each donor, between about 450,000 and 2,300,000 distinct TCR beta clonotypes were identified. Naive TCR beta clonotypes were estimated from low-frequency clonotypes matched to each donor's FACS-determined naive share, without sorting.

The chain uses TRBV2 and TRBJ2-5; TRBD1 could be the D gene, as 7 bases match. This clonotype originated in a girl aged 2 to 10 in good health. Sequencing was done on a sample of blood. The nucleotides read TGTGCCAGCAGTGAAGGGTGGCAGGGGGGAAAGACCCAGTACTTC. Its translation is CASSEGWQGGKTQYF.